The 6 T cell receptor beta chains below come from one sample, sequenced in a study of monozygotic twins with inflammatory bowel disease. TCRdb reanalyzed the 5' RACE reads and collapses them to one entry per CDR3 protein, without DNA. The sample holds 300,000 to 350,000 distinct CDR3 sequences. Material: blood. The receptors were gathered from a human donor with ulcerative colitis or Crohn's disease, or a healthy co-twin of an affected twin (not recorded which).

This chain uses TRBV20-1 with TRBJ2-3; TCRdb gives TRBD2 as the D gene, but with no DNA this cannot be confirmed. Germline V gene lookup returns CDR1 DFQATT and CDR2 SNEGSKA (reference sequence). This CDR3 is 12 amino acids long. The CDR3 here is CSARQGGATQYF.

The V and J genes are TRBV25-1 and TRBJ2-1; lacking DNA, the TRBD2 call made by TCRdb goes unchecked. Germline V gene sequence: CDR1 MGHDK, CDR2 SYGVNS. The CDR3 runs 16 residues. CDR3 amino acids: CASSDPGLAAINEQFF.

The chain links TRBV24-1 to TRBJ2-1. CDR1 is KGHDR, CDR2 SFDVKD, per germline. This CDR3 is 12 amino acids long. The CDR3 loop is CATSDLLGKQFF.

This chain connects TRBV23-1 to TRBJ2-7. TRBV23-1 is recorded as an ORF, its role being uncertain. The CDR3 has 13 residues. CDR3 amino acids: CASPDTLSYEQYF.

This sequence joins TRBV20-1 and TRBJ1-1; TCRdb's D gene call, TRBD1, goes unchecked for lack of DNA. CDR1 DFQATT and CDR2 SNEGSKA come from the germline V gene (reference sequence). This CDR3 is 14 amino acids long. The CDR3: CSASRGLENTEAFF.

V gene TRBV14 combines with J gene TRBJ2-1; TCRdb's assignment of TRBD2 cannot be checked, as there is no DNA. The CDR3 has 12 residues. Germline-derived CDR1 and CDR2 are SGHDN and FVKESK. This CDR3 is CASSQFGGRVVF.